This T cell receptor beta chain came from a study of early T cells in non-severe SARS-CoV-2 infection (dated by TCRdb to 2020 to 2023). A note on the overall study: TCR sequencing used bulk RNA from unsorted whole blood, so alpha and beta chains could not be paired. Study-wide findings and limitations: VDJdb matching was skewed toward anti-spike CD8 responses and likely underestimated virus-specific expansions by missing private and CD4 specificities.

The junction carries 13 bases between V and J, which are trimmed by 6 bases and 1 base respectively. The CDR1 and CDR2 encoded by the germline V gene are MNHNS and SASEGT. The CDR3 measures 15 amino acids from cysteine to phenylalanine. The read is trimmed to its CDR3 DNA, 45 bases read in frame from base 1. This clonotype has just a few counts. Its antigen target is currently unknown. Nothing much larger sits one base from this clone, and base qualities are not available. Set within a cohort of healthcare workers in London, UK, this nested case-control study involved weekly PCR testing of nasopharyngeal swabs along with blood sampling. Healthcare workers were enrolled in the week of the UK lockdown, from 23 to 31 March 2020, and were followed every week for up to roughly 15 weeks. Libraries were built with 5' RACE. These reads were obtained on a NextSeq 500. To correct for sequencing error and PCR bias, the TCR library protocol tagged individual cDNA molecules with unique molecular identifiers. Both TCR alpha and beta chains were sequenced, and tight co-correlation was observed between alpha and beta sequence abundances in each sample. On the authors' methods: Decombinator V4 was used to annotate the V gene, J gene and CDR3 of the TCR sequences. TCRs were defined as expanded if a significant change between any two time points was detected under a Poisson model with p below 0.0001. TCR abundances were normalised to the total number of TCRs sequenced in each sample and reported as counts per million. MAIT TCRs were defined by TRAV1-2 paired with TRAJ12, TRAJ20 or TRAJ33, and iNKT TCRs by TRAV10 paired with TRAJ18. A search of VDJdb, accessed on 1 November 2021, was run for TCRs annotated to CMV, EBV and SARS-CoV-2, with TCRs annotated for multiple antigens excluded. TCRdb reanalyzed the raw reads on its own, using fastp at Q25 for trimming and MiXCR for clone calling, and kept in-frame beta chains. Duplicate CDR3 protein sequences are folded into a single record with the most common DNA and genes. These V and J calls derive from TCRdb rather than the authors' analysis. This sample holds approximately 71,000 distinct CDR3 sequences; 12% were observed only once. The ten biggest clones cover around 2.8% of the sample.

The chain is made from TRBV6-1 and TRBJ1-5; perhaps TRBD1 is the D gene, with 6 bases matching. The input for sequencing was whole blood, taken at baseline. The receptor comes from an adult who was a healthcare worker with PCR-confirmed SARS-CoV-2 infection or an uninfected control (not recorded which). The DNA sequence reads TGTGCCAGCAGCACTTCGAGGGGGAGCAATCAGCCCCAGCATTTT. Its coded protein is CASSTSRGSNQPQHF.